The 5 T cell receptor beta chains below come from one sample, sequenced in a study of blood T cell repertoires in COVID-19 (dated by TCRdb to the early 2020s). The library was produced with the immunoSEQ multiplex PCR assay. TCRdb re-hosts the immuneACCESS table, in-frame sequences only. Its copies lack some clones; in the studies checked, an unresolved V gene accounts for under half of them, and the cause for the rest is not known. Across this sample there are more than 200,000 clones, with around 90% seen only once. In total, the top ten clones hold roughly 5% of the sample. The sample taken for sequencing was peripheral blood. All receptors come from a woman aged 55-69 years with COVID-19, enrolled during active disease.

The rearrangement joins TRBV5-5 to TRBJ1-1; 7 bases map to TRBD1. Per germline, CDR1 SGHKS and CDR2 YYEKEE (reference sequence). The CDR3 has 15 residues. The V and J ends lost 3 bases and 0 bases, in that order; junction bases with no gene match: 5. The CDR3, as DNA: TGTGCCAGCAGCTCGACAGGGTCCTTGAACACTGAAGCTTTCTTT. This translates into CASSSTGSLNTEAFF.

J is TRBJ2-1 and V is TRBV4-1; 9 positions match TRBD2. J gave up 5 bases and V 4 bases, and 9 bases lay outside the gene matches. This CDR3 contains 16 residues. The V gene's germline CDR1 is MGHRA and CDR2 YSYEKL. For the CDR3, the DNA is TGCGCCAGCAGCCCGTTTGGCCTAGCGGGGAACAATGAGCAGTTCTTC. It yields the protein CASSPFGLAGNNEQFF.

This chain connects TRBV28 to TRBJ1-6; 10 positions match TRBD1. Germline CDR1 is MDHEN and CDR2 is SYDVKM. V was pared by 10 bases and J by 7 bases, with 1 base of the junction left unmatched. The CDR3 covers 12 residues. CDR3 sequence (DNA): TGTGCCACGGGACAGGGGAATTCACCCCTCCACTTT. Translation gives CATGQGNSPLHF.

This rearrangement joins TRBV11-2 to TRBJ1-5; D unresolved. Germline CDR1 reads SGHAT; CDR2 reads FQNNGV. V dropped 3 bases and J dropped 7 bases, with 10 bases sitting between them. The CDR3 has 13 residues. CDR3 in amino acids: CASSLEVTQPQHF. The CDR3 DNA reads as TGTGCCAGCAGCTTGGAAGTGACACAGCCCCAGCATTTT. Full variable domain (remainder filled in from reference TRBV11-2 and TRBJ1-5): EAGVAQSPRYKIIEKRQSVAFWCNPISGHATLYWYQQILGQGPKLLIQFQNNGVVDDSQLPKDRFSAERLKGVDSTLKIQPAKLEDSAVYLCASSLEVTQPQHFGDGTRLSIL.

V usage is TRBV18 and J usage is TRBJ2-1; 9 nucleotides match TRBD1. Losses at the gene ends were 2 bases for V and 9 bases for J; bases not matched to a gene: 5. Germline loops: CDR1 KGHSH, CDR2 LQKENI. CDR3 length: 14 residues. DNA of the CDR3: TGTGCCAGCTCACCATTCCCGGGACAGGGTGAGCAGTTCTTC. Protein sequence: CASSPFPGQGEQFF.